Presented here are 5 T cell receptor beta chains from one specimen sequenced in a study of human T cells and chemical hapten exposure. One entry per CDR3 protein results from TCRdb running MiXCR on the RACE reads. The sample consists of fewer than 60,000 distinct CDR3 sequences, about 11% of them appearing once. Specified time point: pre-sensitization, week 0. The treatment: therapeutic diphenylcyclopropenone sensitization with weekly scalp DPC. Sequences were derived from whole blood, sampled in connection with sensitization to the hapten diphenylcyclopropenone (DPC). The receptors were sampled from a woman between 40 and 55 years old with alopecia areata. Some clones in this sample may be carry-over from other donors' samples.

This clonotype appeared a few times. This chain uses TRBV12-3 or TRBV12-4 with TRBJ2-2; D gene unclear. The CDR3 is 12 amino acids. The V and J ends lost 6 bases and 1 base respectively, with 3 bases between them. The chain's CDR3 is CASRMNTGELFF. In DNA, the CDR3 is TGTGCCAGCAGAATGAACACCGGGGAGCTGTTTTTT.

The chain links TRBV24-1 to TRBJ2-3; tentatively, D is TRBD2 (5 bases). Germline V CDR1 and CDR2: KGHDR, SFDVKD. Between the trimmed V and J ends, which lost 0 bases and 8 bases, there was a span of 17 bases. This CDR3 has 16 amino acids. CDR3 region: CATSDLQLEDRGTQYF. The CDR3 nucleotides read TGTGCCACCAGTGATTTGCAATTGGAGGATCGGGGTACGCAGTATTTT.

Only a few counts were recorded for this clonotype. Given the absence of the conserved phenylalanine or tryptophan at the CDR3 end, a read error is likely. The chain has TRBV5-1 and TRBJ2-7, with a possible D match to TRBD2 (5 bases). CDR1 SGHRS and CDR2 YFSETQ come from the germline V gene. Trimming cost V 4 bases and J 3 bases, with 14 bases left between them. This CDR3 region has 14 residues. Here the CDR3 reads CASSDPGEIYEQYI. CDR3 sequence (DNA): TGCGCCAGCAGCGACCCCGGGGAAATCTACGAGCAGTACATC.

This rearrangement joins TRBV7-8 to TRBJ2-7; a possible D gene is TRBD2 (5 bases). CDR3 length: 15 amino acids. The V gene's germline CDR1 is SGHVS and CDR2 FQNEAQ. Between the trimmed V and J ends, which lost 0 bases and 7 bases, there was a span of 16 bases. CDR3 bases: TGTGCCAGCAGCTTAGCGCTAAGGCCGGGGAATGAGCAGTACTTC. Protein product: CASSLALRPGNEQYF.

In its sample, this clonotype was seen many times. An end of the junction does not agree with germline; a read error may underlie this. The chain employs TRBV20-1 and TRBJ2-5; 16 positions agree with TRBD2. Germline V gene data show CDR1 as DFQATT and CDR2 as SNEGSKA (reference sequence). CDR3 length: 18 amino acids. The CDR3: CSARGLGLAGGPGETQYF. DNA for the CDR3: TGCAGTGCCAGAGGGTTGGGACTAGCGGGAGGGCCTGGAGAGACCCAGTACTTC.